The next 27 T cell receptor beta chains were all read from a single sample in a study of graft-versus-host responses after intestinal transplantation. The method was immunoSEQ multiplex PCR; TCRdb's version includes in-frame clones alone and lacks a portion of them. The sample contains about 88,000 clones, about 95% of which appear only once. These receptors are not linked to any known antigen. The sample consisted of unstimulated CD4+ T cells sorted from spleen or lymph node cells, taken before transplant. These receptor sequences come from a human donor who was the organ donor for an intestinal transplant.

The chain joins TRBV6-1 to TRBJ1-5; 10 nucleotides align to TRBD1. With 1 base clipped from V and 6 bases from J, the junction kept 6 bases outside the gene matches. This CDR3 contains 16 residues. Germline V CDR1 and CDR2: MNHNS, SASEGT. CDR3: CASSEEGQGGRQPQHF. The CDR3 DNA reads TGTGCCAGCAGTGAAGAAGGACAGGGGGGCCGTCAGCCCCAGCATTTT.

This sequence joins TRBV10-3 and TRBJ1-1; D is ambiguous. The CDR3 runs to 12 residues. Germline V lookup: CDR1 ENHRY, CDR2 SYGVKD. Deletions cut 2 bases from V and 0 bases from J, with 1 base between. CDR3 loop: CAISEVNTEAFF. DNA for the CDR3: TGTGCCATCAGTGAGGTGAACACTGAAGCTTTCTTT.

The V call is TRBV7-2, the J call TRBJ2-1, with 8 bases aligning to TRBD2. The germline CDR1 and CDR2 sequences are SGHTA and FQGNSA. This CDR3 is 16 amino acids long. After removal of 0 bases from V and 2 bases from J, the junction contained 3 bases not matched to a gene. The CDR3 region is CASSLAGTSTYNEQFF. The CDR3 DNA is TGTGCCAGCAGCTTAGCCGGGACTAGTACCTACAATGAGCAGTTCTTC. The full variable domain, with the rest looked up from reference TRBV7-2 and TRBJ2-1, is GAGVSQSPSNKVTEKGKDVELRCDPISGHTALYWYRQSLGQGLEFLIYFQGNSAPDKSGLPSDRFSAERTGGSVSTLTIQRTQQEDSAVYLCASSLAGTSTYNEQFFGPGTRLTVL.

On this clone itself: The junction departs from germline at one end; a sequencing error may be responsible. The CDR3 nucleotides read TGTGCCAGCAGCCGGCCCACCCGGGACAACTCCTTC. This translates into CASSRPTRDNSF. This chain links TRBV7-2 with TRBJ2-7; tentative D call: TRBD1 (6 bases). The CDR3 consists of 12 residues. Germline V lookup: CDR1 SGHTA, CDR2 FQGNSA.

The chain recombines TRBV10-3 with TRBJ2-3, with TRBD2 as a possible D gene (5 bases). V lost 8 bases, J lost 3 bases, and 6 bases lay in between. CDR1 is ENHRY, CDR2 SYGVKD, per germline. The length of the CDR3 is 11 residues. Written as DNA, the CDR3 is TGTGCCATCGGGGAGACAGATACGCAGTATTTT. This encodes CAIGETDTQYF.

The CDR3, as DNA: TGTGCCAGCAGCTTATCTACTGGTCCGGGATCCATATATTTT. Translating gives CASSLSTGPGSIYF. The gene calls are TRBV7-2 and TRBJ1-3; D call uncertain. The V gene's germline CDR1 is SGHTA and CDR2 FQGNSA. Trimming shortened V by 2 bases and J by 11 bases, and 16 bases separated the two germline ends. The CDR3 has 14 amino acids.

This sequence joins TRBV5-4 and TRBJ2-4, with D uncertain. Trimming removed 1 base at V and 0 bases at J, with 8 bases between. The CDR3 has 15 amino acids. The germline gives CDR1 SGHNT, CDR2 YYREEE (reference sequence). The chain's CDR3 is CASSLIGLAKNIQYF. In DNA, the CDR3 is TGTGCCAGCAGCTTGATCGGGTTAGCCAAAAACATTCAGTACTTC.

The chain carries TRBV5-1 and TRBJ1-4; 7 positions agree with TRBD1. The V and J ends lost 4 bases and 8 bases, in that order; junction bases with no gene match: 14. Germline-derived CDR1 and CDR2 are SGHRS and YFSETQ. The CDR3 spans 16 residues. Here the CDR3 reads CASSADGDRASEKLFF. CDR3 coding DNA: TGCGCCAGCAGCGCCGACGGTGACAGGGCGTCGGAAAAACTGTTTTTT.

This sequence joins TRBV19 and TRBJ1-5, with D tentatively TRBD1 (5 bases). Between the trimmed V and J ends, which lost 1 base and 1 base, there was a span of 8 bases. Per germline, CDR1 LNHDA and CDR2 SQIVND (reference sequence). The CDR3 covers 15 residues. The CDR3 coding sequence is TGTGCCAGTAGTATAGCAGGACAAAGCAATCAGCCCCAGCATTTT. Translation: CASSIAGQSNQPQHF.

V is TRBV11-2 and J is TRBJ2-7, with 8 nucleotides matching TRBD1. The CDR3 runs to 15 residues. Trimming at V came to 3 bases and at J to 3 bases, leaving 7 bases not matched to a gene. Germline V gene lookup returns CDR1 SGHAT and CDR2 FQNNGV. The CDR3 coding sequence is TGTGCCAGCAGCTTCTCAGGGGGCGATGGCTACGAGCAGTACTTC. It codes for CASSFSGGDGYEQYF. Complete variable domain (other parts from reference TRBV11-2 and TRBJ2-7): EAGVAQSPRYKIIEKRQSVAFWCNPISGHATLYWYQQILGQGPKLLIQFQNNGVVDDSQLPKDRFSAERLKGVDSTLKIQPAKLEDSAVYLCASSFSGGDGYEQYFGPGTRLTVT.

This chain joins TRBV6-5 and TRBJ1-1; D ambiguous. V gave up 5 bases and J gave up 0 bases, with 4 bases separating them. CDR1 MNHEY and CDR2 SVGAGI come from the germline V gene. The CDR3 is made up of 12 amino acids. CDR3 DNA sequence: TGTGCCAGCAGTCGGATGAACACTGAAGCTTTCTTT. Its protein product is CASSRMNTEAFF.

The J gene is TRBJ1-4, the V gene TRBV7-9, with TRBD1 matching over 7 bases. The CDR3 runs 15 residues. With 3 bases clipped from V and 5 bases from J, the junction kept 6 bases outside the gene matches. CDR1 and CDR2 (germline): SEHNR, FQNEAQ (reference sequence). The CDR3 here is CASSFQTGRNEKLFF. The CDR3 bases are TGTGCCAGCAGCTTTCAGACAGGGCGAAATGAAAAACTGTTTTTT.

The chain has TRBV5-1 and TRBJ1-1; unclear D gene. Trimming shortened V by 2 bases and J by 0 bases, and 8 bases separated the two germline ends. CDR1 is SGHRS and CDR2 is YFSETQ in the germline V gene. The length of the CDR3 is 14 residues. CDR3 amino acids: CASSFSEMNTEAFF. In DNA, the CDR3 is TGCGCCAGCAGCTTTTCGGAGATGAACACTGAAGCTTTCTTT.

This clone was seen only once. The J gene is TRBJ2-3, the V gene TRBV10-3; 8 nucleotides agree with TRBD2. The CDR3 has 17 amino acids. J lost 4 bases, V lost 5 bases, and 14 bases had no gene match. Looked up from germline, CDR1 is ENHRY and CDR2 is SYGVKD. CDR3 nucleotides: TGTGCCATCAGTAGACTAGCGTCGATTGTGGGAGCAGATACGCAGTATTTT. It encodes CAISRLASIVGADTQYF.

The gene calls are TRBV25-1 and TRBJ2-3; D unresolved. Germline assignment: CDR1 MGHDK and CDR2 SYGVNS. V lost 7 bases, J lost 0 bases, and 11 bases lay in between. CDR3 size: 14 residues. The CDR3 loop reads CASKSLISTDTQYF. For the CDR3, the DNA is TGTGCCAGCAAGAGTCTAATCAGCACAGATACGCAGTATTTT.

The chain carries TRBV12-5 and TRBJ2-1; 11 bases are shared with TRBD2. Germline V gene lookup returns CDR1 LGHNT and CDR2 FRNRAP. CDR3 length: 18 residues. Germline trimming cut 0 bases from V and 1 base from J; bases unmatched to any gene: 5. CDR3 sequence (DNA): TGTGCTAGTGGTTTGGTACTTAGCGGGGGGGCTTCCTACAATGAGCAGTTCTTC. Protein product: CASGLVLSGGASYNEQFF.

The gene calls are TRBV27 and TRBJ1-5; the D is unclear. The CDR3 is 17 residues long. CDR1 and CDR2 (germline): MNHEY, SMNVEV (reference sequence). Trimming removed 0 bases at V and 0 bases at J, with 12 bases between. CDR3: CASSLSGPGFSNQPQHF. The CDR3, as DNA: TGTGCCAGCAGTTTATCAGGGCCCGGGTTTAGCAATCAGCCCCAGCATTTT.

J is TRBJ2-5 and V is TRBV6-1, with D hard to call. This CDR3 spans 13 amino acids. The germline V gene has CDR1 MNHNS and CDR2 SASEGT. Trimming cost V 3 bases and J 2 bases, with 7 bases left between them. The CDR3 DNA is TGTGCCAGCAGTGACCTGACACAAGAGACCCAGTACTTC. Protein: CASSDLTQETQYF.

The CDR3 DNA reads TGCGCCAGCAGCCAAGAGAGGGGCGGTGGCAATCAGCCCCAGCATTTT. This codes for CASSQERGGGNQPQHF. This chain uses TRBV4-3 with TRBJ1-5, with a possible D match to TRBD1 (5 bases). This CDR3 comprises 16 residues. Germline CDR1 reads LGHNA; CDR2 reads YSLEER. V shed 0 bases and J shed 2 bases, with 11 bases lying between them.

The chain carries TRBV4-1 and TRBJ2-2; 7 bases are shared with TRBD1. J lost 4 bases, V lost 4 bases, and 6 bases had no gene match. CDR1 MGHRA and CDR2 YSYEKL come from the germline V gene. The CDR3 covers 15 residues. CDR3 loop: CASSPPDRSTGELFF. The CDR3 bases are TGCGCCAGCAGCCCGCCGGACAGGAGCACCGGGGAGCTGTTTTTT.

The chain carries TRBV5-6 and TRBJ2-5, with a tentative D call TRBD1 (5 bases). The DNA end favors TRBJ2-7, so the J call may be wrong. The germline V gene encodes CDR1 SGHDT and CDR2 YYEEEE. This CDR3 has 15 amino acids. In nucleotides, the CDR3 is TGTGCCAGCAGCTTGGTCTCCAGGGTGGACTACGAGCAGTACTTC. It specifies CASSLVSRVDYEQYF.

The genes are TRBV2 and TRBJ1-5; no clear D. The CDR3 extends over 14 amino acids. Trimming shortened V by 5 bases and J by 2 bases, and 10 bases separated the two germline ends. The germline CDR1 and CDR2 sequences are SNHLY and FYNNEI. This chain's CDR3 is CASSQIGGNQPQHF. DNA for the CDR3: TGTGCCAGCAGTCAGATTGGTGGCAATCAGCCCCAGCATTTT.

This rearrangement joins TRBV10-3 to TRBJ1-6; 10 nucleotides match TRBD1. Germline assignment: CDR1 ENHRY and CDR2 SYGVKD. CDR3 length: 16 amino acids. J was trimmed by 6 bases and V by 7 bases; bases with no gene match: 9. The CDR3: CAIKGTGVDGNSPLHF. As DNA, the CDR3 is TGTGCCATCAAGGGGACAGGGGTAGATGGTAATTCACCCCTCCACTTT.

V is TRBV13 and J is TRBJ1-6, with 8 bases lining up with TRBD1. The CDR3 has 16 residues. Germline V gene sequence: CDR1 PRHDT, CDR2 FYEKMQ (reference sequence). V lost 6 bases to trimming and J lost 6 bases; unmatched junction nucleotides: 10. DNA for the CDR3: TGTGCCAGCAGGGGGGCCCAGGGGGCTTCTAATTCACCCCTCCACTTT. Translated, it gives CASRGAQGASNSPLHF.

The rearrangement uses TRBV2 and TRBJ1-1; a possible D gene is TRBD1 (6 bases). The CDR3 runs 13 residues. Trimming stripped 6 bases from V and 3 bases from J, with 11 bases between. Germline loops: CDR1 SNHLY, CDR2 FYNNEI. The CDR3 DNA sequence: TGTGCCAGCAGCGCTACAGGGTACACTGAAGCTTTCTTT. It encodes CASSATGYTEAFF.

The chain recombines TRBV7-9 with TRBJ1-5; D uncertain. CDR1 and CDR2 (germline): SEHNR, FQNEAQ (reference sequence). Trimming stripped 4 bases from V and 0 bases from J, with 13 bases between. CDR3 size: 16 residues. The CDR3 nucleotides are TGTGCCAGCAGCTCCACATTGGCAAATAGCAATCAGCCCCAGCATTTT. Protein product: CASSSTLANSNQPQHF. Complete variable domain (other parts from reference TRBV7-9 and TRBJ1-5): DTGVSQNPRHKITKRGQNVTFRCDPISEHNRLYWYRQTLGQGPEFLTYFQNEAQLEKSRLLSDRFSAERPKGSFSTLEIQRTEQGDSAMYLCASSSTLANSNQPQHFGDGTRLSIL.

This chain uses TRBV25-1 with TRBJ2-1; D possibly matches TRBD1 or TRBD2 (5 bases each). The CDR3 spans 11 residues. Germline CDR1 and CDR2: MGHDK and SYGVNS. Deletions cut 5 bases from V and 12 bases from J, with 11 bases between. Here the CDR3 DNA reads TGTGCCAGCAGTCGGGGCGGCGGGCAGTTCTTC. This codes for CASSRGGGQFF.